What follows describes a single TCR beta chain. Its antigen is not known. The length of the CDR3 is 15 residues. The V gene lost 5 bases and the J gene lost 4 bases, with 15 bases spanning the gap. Preparing the TCRbeta library involved the use of unique molecular identifiers. A single record per CDR3 protein comes from TCRdb applying MiXCR to the PCR reads. The table includes about 980,000 distinct CDR3 sequences, under 30% detected once. These data originate in a study of T-cell reconstitution after alpha-beta-depleted transplantation in children. Study observations and caveats: Roughly two months post-transplant, alpha-beta T cells reportedly originated from several hundred graft clones that had expanded.

Sequences were derived from PBMCs, mostly from graft donor cells, sampled 360 days after TCRalphabeta/CD19-depleted stem cell transplant. The sequence was obtained from a boy younger than two who had a stem cell transplant for SCID, so the T cells may come from the graft donor. V usage is TRBV12-3 or TRBV12-4 and J usage is TRBJ1-5; a possible D gene is TRBD1 (5 bases). This chain's CDR3 is CASSPQGTVNQPQHF. The CDR3 coding sequence is TGTGCCAGCAGTCCCCAGGGCACCGTAAATCAGCCCCAGCATTTT.